These 2 T cell receptor beta chains originate from one sample sequenced in a study of blood T cell repertoires in COVID-19. Here immunoSEQ multiplex PCR was the method, and the copy in TCRdb shows in-frame clones only, minus some. The table shows approximately 110,000 clones, with approximately 88% occurring only once. The sample comprised peripheral blood. The receptor set was obtained from a woman aged 70-85 years with acute or convalescent COVID-19.

The chain is built from TRBV19 and TRBJ1-5; 9 nucleotides match TRBD1. V gave up 0 bases and J gave up 4 bases; unmatched junction bases: 1. This CDR3 has 15 amino acids. The germline V gene has CDR1 LNHDA and CDR2 SQIVND (reference sequence). The CDR3 reads CASSIEGQGNQPQHF. CDR3 DNA sequence: TGTGCCAGTAGTATAGAGGGACAGGGTAATCAGCCCCAGCATTTT.

The rearrangement uses TRBV6-5 and TRBJ1-2; 9 bases align to TRBD1. The CDR3 runs 15 residues. Germline V gene data show CDR1 as MNHEY and CDR2 as SVGAGI. J was trimmed by 4 bases and V by 1 base; bases with no gene match: 4. CDR3 protein: CASSYLGQGSYGYTF. CDR3 nucleotides: TGTGCCAGCAGTTACTTGGGACAGGGAAGCTATGGCTACACCTTC.